The clone carrying this T cell receptor (beta chain) has a single count. If patients had autoimmune disease history or systemic immunosuppression, they were excluded. This sample was included in a study of OX40 agonist ivuxolimab in advanced cancers. Study context: Dose-escalation patients suffered from hepatocellular carcinoma, melanoma, renal cell or head and neck cancer. Participants could have had prior anti-PD-1, anti-PD-L1 or anti-CTLA-4 therapy, and more than 35% had some.

Sequencing used immunoSEQ multiplex PCR; TCRdb keeps in-frame clones, though not all of them. The data show approximately 70,000 clones, with 75% to 95% seen just once and roughly 0.54% held by the top ten. The CDR3 covers 14 residues. Germline CDR1 reads KGHSH; CDR2 reads LQKENI. V was pared by 0 bases and J by 7 bases, with 12 bases between. The chain carries TRBV18 and TRBJ1-2; D remains unclear. This sample comprised CD4+ or CD8+ T cells sorted from blood, obtained in a trial of the OX40 agonist ivuxolimab. The origin of this receptor is an adult with an advanced solid tumor such as melanoma, head and neck, liver or kidney cancer. In DNA form, the CDR3 reads TGTGCCAGCTCACCACCGGTTTCGCCTGCTGGCTACACCTTC. This encodes CASSPPVSPAGYTF.